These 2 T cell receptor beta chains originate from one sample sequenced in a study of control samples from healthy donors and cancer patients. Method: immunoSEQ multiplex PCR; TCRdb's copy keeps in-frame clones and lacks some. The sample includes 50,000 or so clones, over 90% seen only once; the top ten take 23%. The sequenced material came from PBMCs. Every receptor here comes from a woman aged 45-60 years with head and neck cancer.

CDR3 loop: CASRPIGGGNTEAFF. The CDR3 bases are TGTGCCAGCAGACCCATCGGTGGAGGGAACACTGAAGCTTTCTTT. The V gene is TRBV7-9, the J gene TRBJ1-1; unclear D gene. Per germline, CDR1 SEHNR and CDR2 FQNEAQ (reference sequence). V was pared by 6 bases and J by 1 base, with 15 bases between. The CDR3 has 15 residues.

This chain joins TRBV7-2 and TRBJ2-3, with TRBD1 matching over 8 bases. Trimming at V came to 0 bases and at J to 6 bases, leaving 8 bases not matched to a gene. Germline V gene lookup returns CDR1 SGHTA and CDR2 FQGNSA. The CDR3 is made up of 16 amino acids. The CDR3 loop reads CASSLAGTGGSDTQYF. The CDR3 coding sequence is TGTGCCAGCAGCTTAGCGGGAACAGGGGGTAGTGATACGCAGTATTTT.